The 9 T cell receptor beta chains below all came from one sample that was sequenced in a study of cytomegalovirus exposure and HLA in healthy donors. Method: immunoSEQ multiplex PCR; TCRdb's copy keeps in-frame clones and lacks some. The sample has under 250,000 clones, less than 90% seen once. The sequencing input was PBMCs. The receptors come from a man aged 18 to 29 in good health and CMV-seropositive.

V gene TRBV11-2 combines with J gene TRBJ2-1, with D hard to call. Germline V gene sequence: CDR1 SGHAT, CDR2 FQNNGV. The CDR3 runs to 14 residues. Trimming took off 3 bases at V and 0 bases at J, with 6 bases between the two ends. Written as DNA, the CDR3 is TGTGCCAGCAGCTTCCCCGGCTCCTACAATGAGCAGTTCTTC. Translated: CASSFPGSYNEQFF.

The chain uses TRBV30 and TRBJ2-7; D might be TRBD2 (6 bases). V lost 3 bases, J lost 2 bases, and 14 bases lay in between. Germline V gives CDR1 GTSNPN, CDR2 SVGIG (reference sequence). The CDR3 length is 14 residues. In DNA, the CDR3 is TGTGCCTGGAGCCTTAGCGGTCCTCCCTACGAGCAGTACTTC. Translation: CAWSLSGPPYEQYF.

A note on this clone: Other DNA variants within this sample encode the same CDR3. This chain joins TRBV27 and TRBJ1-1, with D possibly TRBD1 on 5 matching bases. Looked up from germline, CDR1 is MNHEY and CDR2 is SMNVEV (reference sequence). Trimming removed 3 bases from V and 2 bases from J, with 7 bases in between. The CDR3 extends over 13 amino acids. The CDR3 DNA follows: TGTGCCAGCAGTTTCGGGGGAAACACTGAAGCTTTCTTT. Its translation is CASSFGGNTEAFF.

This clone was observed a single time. This CDR3 is CASSPGAANTEAFF. The CDR3, as DNA: TGTGCCAGCAGCCCAGGCGCAGCGAACACTGAAGCTTTCTTT. The rearrangement joins TRBV7-2 to TRBJ1-1; no clear D gene. Germline values: CDR1 SGHTA, CDR2 FQGNSA. Between the trimmed V and J ends, which lost 5 bases and 1 base, there was a span of 11 bases. This CDR3 has 14 amino acids.

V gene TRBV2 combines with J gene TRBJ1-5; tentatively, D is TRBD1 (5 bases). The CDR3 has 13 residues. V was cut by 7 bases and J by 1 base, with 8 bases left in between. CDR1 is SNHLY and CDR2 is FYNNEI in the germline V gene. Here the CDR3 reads CASKGQSNQPQHF. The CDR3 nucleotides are TGTGCCAGCAAGGGGCAGAGCAATCAGCCCCAGCATTTT.

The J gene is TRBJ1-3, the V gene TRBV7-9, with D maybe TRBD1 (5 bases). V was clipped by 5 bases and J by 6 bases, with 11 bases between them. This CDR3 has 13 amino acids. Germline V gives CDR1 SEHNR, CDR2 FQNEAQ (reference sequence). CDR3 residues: CASSRDLPNTIYF. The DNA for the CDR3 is TGTGCCAGCAGCCGGGACCTCCCAAACACCATATATTTT. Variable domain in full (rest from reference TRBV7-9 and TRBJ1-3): DTGVSQNPRHKITKRGQNVTFRCDPISEHNRLYWYRQTLGQGPEFLTYFQNEAQLEKSRLLSDRFSAERPKGSFSTLEIQRTEQGDSAMYLCASSRDLPNTIYFGEGSWLTVV.

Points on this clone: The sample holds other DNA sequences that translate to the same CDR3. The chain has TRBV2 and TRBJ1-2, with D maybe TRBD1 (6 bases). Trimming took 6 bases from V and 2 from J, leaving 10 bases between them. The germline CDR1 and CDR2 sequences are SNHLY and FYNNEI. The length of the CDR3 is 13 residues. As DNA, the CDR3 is TGTGCCAGCAGCGCGACAGGAAACTATGGCTACACCTTC. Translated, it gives CASSATGNYGYTF.

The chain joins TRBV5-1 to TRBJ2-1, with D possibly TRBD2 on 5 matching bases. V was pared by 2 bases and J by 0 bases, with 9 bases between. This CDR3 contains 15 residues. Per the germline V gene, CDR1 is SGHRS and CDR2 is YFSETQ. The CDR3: CASSLAESSYNEQFF. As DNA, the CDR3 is TGCGCCAGCAGCTTAGCGGAAAGCTCCTACAATGAGCAGTTCTTC.

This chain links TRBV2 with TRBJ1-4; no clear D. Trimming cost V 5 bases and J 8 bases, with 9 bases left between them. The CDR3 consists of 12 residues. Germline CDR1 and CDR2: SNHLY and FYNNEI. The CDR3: CASSSDDEKLFF. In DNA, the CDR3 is TGTGCCAGCAGTTCGGACGACGAAAAACTGTTTTTT.